The clone carrying this T cell receptor beta chain was recorded a few times. The sample belongs to a study of blood T cells in healthy people across ages. The donors, healthy Caucasians from Russia, were aged 6 to 90. Next came a second PCR, run for about 6 to 12 cycles, which used a sample-barcoded 5' primer along with a J-beta primer mix. TCRdb redid the calling of the 5' RACE reads with MiXCR, one entry per CDR3 protein. This table has 450,000 to 700,000 distinct CDR3 sequences, about 25% appearing once. The CDR3 sequence is 15 residues long. With 5 bases removed from V and 3 bases from J, the gap between germline ends came to 17 bases. Germline V gene lookup returns CDR1 SGHTA and CDR2 FQGNSA.

The sequenced sample consisted of blood. The clonotype was recovered from a woman between 65 and 79 years old in good health. The chain couples TRBV7-2 to TRBJ2-7, with D possibly TRBD2 on 7 matching bases. The CDR3 nucleotides are TGTGCCAGCAGCCAGGCTGGACAGCGGGACTACGAGCAGTACTTC. This codes for CASSQAGQRDYEQYF.